What follows are 16 T cell receptor beta chains derived from one specimen sequenced in a study of blood T cell repertoires in COVID-19. This table comes from immunoSEQ multiplex PCR, and its TCRdb copy is limited to in-frame clones, with some not included. The repertoire includes approximately 130,000 clones, about four fifths of them detected once, and approximately 20% sits in the top ten. Input material: PBMCs or T cells enriched from blood (not recorded which). The receptors derive from a man aged 25 to 40 who had recovered from COVID-19.

The rearrangement links TRBV18 to TRBJ1-6; perhaps TRBD1 as D (6 bases). The germline V gene has CDR1 KGHSH and CDR2 LQKENI. CDR3 size: 15 residues. The germline V and J ends were trimmed by 2 bases and 8 bases, with 13 bases remaining between them. The CDR3 loop reads CASSPEGVWDSPLHF. CDR3 coding DNA: TGTGCCAGCTCACCAGAGGGGGTTTGGGATTCACCCCTCCACTTT. The whole variable domain, remainder taken from reference TRBV18 and TRBJ1-6, is NAGVMQNPRHLVRRRGQEARLRCSPMKGHSHVYWYRQLPEEGLKFMVYLQKENIIDESGMPKERFSAEFPKEGPSILRIQQVVRGDSAAYFCASSPEGVWDSPLHFGNGTRLTVT.

The rearrangement uses TRBV12-5 and TRBJ1-5; D ambiguous. Per germline, CDR1 LGHNT and CDR2 FRNRAP. The CDR3 consists of 13 residues. The V gene lost 5 bases and the J gene lost 2 bases, with 7 bases spanning the gap. The CDR3 coding sequence is TGTGCTAGTGGTCGAGCCCGCAATCAGCCCCAGCATTTT. It yields the protein CASGRARNQPQHF.

This sequence joins TRBV12-3 or TRBV12-4 and TRBJ1-1; 7 nucleotides line up with TRBD1. The V gene end was trimmed by 5 bases and the J gene end by 11 bases; junction bases not matched to a gene: 11. The CDR3 has 13 residues. This chain's CDR3 is CASSITDRILAFF. For the CDR3, the DNA is TGTGCCAGCAGTATAACGGACAGGATTCTGGCTTTCTTT.

The chain carries TRBV6-5 and TRBJ2-7; 7 bases are a match to TRBD2. Trimming at V came to 2 bases and at J to 0 bases, leaving 4 bases not matched to a gene. The CDR3 sequence is 15 residues long. Germline CDR1 and CDR2: MNHEY and SVGAGI. CDR3 sequence (DNA): TGTGCCAGCAGTTACGTTTCTAGCGGCTCCTACGAGCAGTACTTC. It translates to CASSYVSSGSYEQYF.

The V gene is TRBV9, the J gene TRBJ2-1; 9 bases fit TRBD2. The CDR3 is made up of 16 amino acids. CDR1 SGDLS and CDR2 YYNGEE come from the germline V gene. With 2 bases clipped from V and 4 bases from J, the junction kept 7 bases outside the gene matches. CDR3 protein: CASSVSGLAGYNEQFF. DNA for the CDR3: TGTGCCAGCAGCGTTTCCGGCCTAGCGGGATACAATGAGCAGTTCTTC.

V gene TRBV10-3 combines with J gene TRBJ1-2; 7 positions agree with TRBD1. After removal of 3 bases from V and 8 bases from J, the junction contained 9 bases not matched to a gene. Looked up from germline, CDR1 is ENHRY and CDR2 is SYGVKD. The CDR3 is 14 residues long. In nucleotides, the CDR3 is TGTGCCATCAGTGATTTATTTACAGGGGCAGGCTACACCTTC. As protein: CAISDLFTGAGYTF.

This chain connects TRBV18 to TRBJ1-1, with D possibly being TRBD1 (5 bases). Trimming took 2 bases from V and 11 from J, leaving 12 bases between them. This CDR3 is built from 12 residues. In germline, CDR1 is KGHSH, CDR2 LQKENI. The CDR3 region is CASSPGQGWAFF. CDR3 nucleotide sequence: TGTGCCAGCTCACCAGGGCAGGGCTGGGCTTTCTTT.

This chain uses TRBV10-3 with TRBJ2-6, with TRBD1 matching over 7 bases. CDR1 is ENHRY and CDR2 is SYGVKD in the germline V gene. With V trimmed by 2 bases and J by 0 bases, 10 bases remained unmatched. This CDR3 spans 19 amino acids. The CDR3 spells CAISELGQGVGSGANVLTF. The DNA for the CDR3 is TGTGCCATCAGTGAGCTTGGGCAGGGGGTGGGCTCTGGGGCCAACGTCCTGACTTTC.

The gene calls are TRBV27 and TRBJ1-2, with D perhaps matching TRBD1 (5 bases). The CDR3 extends over 13 amino acids. Trimming stripped 5 bases from V and 4 bases from J, with 11 bases between. The germline V gene encodes CDR1 MNHEY and CDR2 SMNVEV (reference sequence). CDR3 amino acids: CASSPDTGYGYTF. DNA of the CDR3: TGTGCCAGCAGTCCGGACACCGGCTATGGCTACACCTTC.

CDR3 region: CASSVAVGASYEQYF. In DNA, the CDR3 is TGTGCCAGCAGCGTAGCTGTAGGGGCCAGCTACGAGCAGTACTTC. J is TRBJ2-7 and V is TRBV9, with a possible D match to TRBD1 (5 bases). The CDR3 length is 15 residues. CDR1 is SGDLS and CDR2 is YYNGEE in the germline V gene. V was cut by 0 bases and J by 3 bases, with 13 bases left in between.

This clone was seen only once. The DNA of the CDR3 is TGTGCCAGCAGCGAGGACAGGGGATTCTATGGCTACACCTTC. As protein: CASSEDRGFYGYTF. The rearrangement links TRBV9 to TRBJ1-2; TRBD1 matches at 9 bases. Germline CDR1 and CDR2: SGDLS and YYNGEE. This CDR3 is 14 amino acids long. V dropped 3 bases and J dropped 4; count of bases not matched to a gene: 4.

The chain carries TRBV5-6 and TRBJ2-1; D remains unclear. CDR1 and CDR2 from the germline V gene are SGHDT and YYEEEE. This CDR3 comprises 15 residues. With 0 bases removed from V and 2 bases from J, the gap between germline ends came to 9 bases. CDR3 bases: TGTGCCAGCAGCTTGGTGCAGGCCACCTACAATGAGCAGTTCTTC. This encodes CASSLVQATYNEQFF.

DNA for the CDR3: TGTGCCAGCAGCCCGGAAAGGCAGGGGGCTTCGGGCAATCAGCCCCAGCATTTT. This encodes CASSPERQGASGNQPQHF. The chain recombines TRBV7-8 with TRBJ1-5, with TRBD1 identical over 8 bases. The ends lost 5 bases at V and 2 bases at J; junction bases unmatched: 14. Germline V lookup: CDR1 SGHVS, CDR2 FQNEAQ. This CDR3 spans 18 amino acids.

This clone was seen a handful of times. The CDR3 nucleotides read TGCGCCAGCAGCCAAGGACAGGGGGTTGTAGAGACCCAGTACTTC. This encodes CASSQGQGVVETQYF. The chain employs TRBV5-1 and TRBJ2-5; 10 bases agree with TRBD1. The CDR3 extends over 15 amino acids. J gave up 4 bases and V 4 bases, and 7 bases lay outside the gene matches. The germline V gene has CDR1 SGHRS and CDR2 YFSETQ.

The chain recombines TRBV11-2 with TRBJ1-1; D is perhaps TRBD1 (6 bases). V was cut by 5 bases and J by 0 bases, with 10 bases left in between. This CDR3 has 14 residues. Looked up from germline, CDR1 is SGHAT and CDR2 is FQNNGV. The CDR3 loop reads CASSPDRVNTEAFF. The CDR3 DNA is TGTGCCAGCAGCCCGGACAGAGTGAACACTGAAGCTTTCTTT.

As regards this clone: At one end, the junction sequence differs from germline, possibly due to a read error. V is TRBV6-1 and J is TRBJ1-6; 9 nucleotides line up with TRBD1. Germline CDR1 MNHNS, CDR2 SASEGT. The CDR3 has 14 amino acids. Here the CDR3 DNA reads TGTGCCAGCAGGGAAGGGACAGGGCGTTCACCCCTCCACTTT. It encodes CASREGTGRSPLHF.